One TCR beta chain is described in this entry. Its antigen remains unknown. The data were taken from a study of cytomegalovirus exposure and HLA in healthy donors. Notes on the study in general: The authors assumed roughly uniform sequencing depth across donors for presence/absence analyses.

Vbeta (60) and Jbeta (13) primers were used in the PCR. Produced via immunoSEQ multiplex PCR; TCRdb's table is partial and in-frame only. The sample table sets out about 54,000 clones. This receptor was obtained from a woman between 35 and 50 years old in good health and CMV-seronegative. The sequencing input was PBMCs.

The CDR3 region is CASSSGQGAYEQYF. The CDR3 nucleotides read TGCGCCAGCAGCTCAGGACAGGGGGCCTACGAGCAGTACTTC. The rearrangement uses TRBV5-1 and TRBJ2-7; 10 bases map to TRBD1. The CDR3 extends over 14 amino acids. V lost 3 bases, J lost 2 bases, and 2 bases stayed unmatched. Looked up from germline, CDR1 is SGHRS and CDR2 is YFSETQ.